A single T cell receptor (beta chain) is shown here with its context. What it recognizes is unknown. The CDR3 is made up of 14 amino acids. In germline, CDR1 is MNHNS, CDR2 SASEGT. V lost 7 bases to trimming and J lost 6 bases; unmatched junction nucleotides: 7. TCRdb analysed the 5' RACE reads with MiXCR anew, one entry per CDR3 protein. The sample includes over 600,000 distinct CDR3 sequences, 21% of them seen just once. The sample comes from a study of identical twins. Findings and limits, study-wide: Within twin pairs, the out-of-frame alpha sequences they shared showed excess low generation probability. Sharing of beta out-of-frame sequences by twins showed a weaker excess.

The sample also formed part of further work on T cells expressing NK-cell markers. That source reports: In 5 or 6 donors, dominant CD3+CD56+NKG2C+ clonotypes ranked among the top 10 CD8+ clonotypes. One observes that, in several donors, these clonotypes were also the leading ones within the CD3+CD56-NKG2C+ fraction.

The clonotype originates from a woman aged 18-30 years in good health. The sample was PBMCs. V is TRBV6-1 and J is TRBJ2-1; 9 bases agree with TRBD2. The CDR3 region has the DNA TGTGCCAGCACCTCACCGCGGGGGGGCAATGAGCAGTTCTTC. It is translated as CASTSPRGGNEQFF.